This TCR beta chain derives from a study of cytomegalovirus exposure and HLA in healthy donors. Study background: There were 70 million to 95 million unique TCRs (from HLA-typed donors) in an early data release. Most genotyped donors, about four fifths of about 430, had Caucasian-associated genetic ancestry. Whole-study results and caveats: The investigators catalogued 150 to 200 TCR beta chains as cytomegalovirus-associated.

CDR1 is SGHRS and CDR2 is YFSETQ in the germline V gene. V lost 4 bases to trimming and J lost 3 bases; unmatched junction nucleotides: 7. This CDR3 comprises 15 residues. With respect to this clone: Its antigen is undetermined.

The PCR ran on 60 Vbeta and 13 Jbeta primers. Methods used by the authors: An analysis that came later counted 80 million or so unique TCR beta chains, approximately 12 million shared. Sequencing used immunoSEQ multiplex PCR; TCRdb keeps in-frame clones, though not all of them. The V and J calls and clone size come from that table; D and trimming were worked out from the DNA. The sample has about 120,000 clones; roughly 67% are singletons. This sequence was found in a man between 18 and 29 years old in good health and CMV-seropositive. The V call is TRBV5-1, the J call TRBJ2-4; 7 bases are a match to TRBD1. The sample taken for sequencing was PBMCs. The CDR3 DNA follows: TGCGCCAGCAGCACCGGACAGGTTGGCAAAAACATTCAGTACTTC. Translated: CASSTGQVGKNIQYF.